This TCR beta chain was captured by sequencing in a study of response to subunit inactivated influenza vaccine. TCRdb re-derived calls from the RT-PCR reads in MiXCR, one entry per CDR3 protein. The sample includes some 150,000 distinct CDR3 sequences, 9.5% to 15% of them seen just once. This clonotype has a count of ten or more. The CDR3 extends over 15 amino acids. The V end lost 5 bases, the J end lost 7 bases, and 17 bases lay between the germline ends. In addition, the sample was reused for a study of T cells expressing NK-cell markers. That study adds: The authors generated TCR beta cDNA through 5'RACE template switching with UMIs. From sorted CD3+CD56+NKG2C+, CD3+CD56+NKG2C- and CD3+CD56-NKG2C+ T cells came the TCR beta repertoires. One of eight sequenced donors was HCMV-seronegative; the other seven were seropositive. Expanded NKG2C+ T cell clones had unclear HCMV specificity.

The chain recombines TRBV12-3 or TRBV12-4 with TRBJ1-4; tentatively, D is TRBD1 (5 bases). The receptor was isolated from a man aged 50 to 59 who received an inactivated influenza vaccine. The material was CD8+ T cells sorted from PBMCs, obtained 11 to 12 days after vaccination. The CDR3 here is CASSGTGLAGEKLFF. Here the CDR3 DNA reads TGTGCCAGCAGTGGTACGGGACTAGCGGGTGAAAAACTGTTTTTT.